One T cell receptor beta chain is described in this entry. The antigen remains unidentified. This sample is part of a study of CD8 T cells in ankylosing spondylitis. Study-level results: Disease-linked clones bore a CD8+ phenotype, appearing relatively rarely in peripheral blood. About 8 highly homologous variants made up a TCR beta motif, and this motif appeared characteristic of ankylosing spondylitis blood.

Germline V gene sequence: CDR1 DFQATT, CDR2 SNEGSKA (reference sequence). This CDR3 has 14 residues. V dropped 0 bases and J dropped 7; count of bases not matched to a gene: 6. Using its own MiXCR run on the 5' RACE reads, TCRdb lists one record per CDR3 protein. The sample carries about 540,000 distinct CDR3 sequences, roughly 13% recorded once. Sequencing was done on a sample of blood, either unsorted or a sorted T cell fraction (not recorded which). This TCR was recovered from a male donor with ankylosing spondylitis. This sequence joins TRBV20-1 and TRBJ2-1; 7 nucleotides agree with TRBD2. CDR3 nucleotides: TGCAGTGCTAGAGATGGCGCTAGCGGTAATGAGCAGTTCTTC. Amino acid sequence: CSARDGASGNEQFF.